This TCR beta chain was recorded in a study of a mutant IDH1 vaccine in newly diagnosed glioma. As for the study in general: Treated patients, 62.5% male and about 38% female, averaged about 40 years of age. Prior therapy was radiotherapy, temozolomide, or both; most received both. General study points: Immune responses induced by the vaccine were seen in 80% to 95% of patients, spanning multiple MHC alleles. Changes in top peripheral clonotypes did not appear linked to pseudoprogression.

Details on this clone: The target antigen is unknown.

Time point noted: baseline, week 1 (first vaccination visit). Treatment meaning: pre-vaccination baseline after standard-of-care therapy. Libraries were prepared by immunoSEQ multiplex PCR; TCRdb keeps only in-frame clonotypes and omits some of them. The repertoire has about 92,000 clones, roughly 85% of them found once; the top ten carry approximately 7.4%. V gave up 3 bases and J gave up 4 bases; unmatched junction bases: 2. CDR1 and CDR2 from the germline V gene are SGHAT and FQNNGV. The CDR3 has 14 residues. The sequence derives from a woman between 45 and 65 years old with glioma. This chain uses TRBV11-2 with TRBJ1-4; 7 bases map to TRBD1. The sample here was PBMCs, taken from a glioma patient treated with radiotherapy, temozolomide or both. CDR3: CASSFRGGNEKLFF. The CDR3 DNA reads TGTGCCAGCAGCTTCAGGGGGGGTAATGAAAAACTGTTTTTT.